This T cell receptor beta chain was profiled in a study of technical replicates of blood from several donors. This CDR3 region has 14 residues. Germline CDR1 reads SGHAT; CDR2 reads FQNNGV. Trimming left V 5 bases short and J 1 base short, with 12 bases between. Measured with immunoSEQ multiplex PCR; TCRdb has only the in-frame clones, and not every one. In the table there are 65,000 to 85,000 clones, approximately 94% of which are singletons. The material sequenced was T cells isolated from PBMCs. The chain has TRBV11-2 and TRBJ2-7; D is ambiguous. The TCR comes from a human donor in good health. CDR3 residues: CASSQTGGSYEQYF. The CDR3 DNA follows: TGTGCCAGCAGCCAAACCGGCGGTTCCTACGAGCAGTACTTC.